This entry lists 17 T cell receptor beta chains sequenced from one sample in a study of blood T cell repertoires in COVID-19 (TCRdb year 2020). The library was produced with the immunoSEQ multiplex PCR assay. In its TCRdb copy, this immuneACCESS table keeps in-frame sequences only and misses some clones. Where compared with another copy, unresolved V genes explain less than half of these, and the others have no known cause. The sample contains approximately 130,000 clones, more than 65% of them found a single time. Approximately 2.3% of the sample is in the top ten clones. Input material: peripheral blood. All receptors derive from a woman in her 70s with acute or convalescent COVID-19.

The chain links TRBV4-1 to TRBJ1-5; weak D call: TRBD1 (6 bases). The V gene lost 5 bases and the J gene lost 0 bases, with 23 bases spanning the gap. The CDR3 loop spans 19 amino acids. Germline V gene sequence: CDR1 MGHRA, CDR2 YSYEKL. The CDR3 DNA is TGCGCCAGCAGCAAAGGAGGTAAGGACAGAAGATATAGCAATCAGCCCCAGCATTTT. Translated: CASSKGGKDRRYSNQPQHF.

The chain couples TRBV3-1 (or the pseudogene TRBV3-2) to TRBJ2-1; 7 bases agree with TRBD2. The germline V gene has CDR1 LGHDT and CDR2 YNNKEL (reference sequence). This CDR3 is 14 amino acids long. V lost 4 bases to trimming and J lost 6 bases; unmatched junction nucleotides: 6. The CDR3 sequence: CASSPPGGSNEQFF. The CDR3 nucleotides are TGTGCCAGCAGCCCGCCCGGCGGGAGCAATGAGCAGTTCTTC.

In nucleotides, the CDR3 is TGTGCCAGCAGTTACAGACTAGCGGTCTACGAGCAGTACTTC. It codes for CASSYRLAVYEQYF. This sequence joins TRBV6-2 or TRBV6-3 and TRBJ2-7, with 9 positions matching TRBD2. V dropped 2 bases and J dropped 3; count of bases not matched to a gene: 2. The CDR3 sequence is 14 residues long. Germline V gene lookup returns CDR1 MNHEY and CDR2 SVGEGT.

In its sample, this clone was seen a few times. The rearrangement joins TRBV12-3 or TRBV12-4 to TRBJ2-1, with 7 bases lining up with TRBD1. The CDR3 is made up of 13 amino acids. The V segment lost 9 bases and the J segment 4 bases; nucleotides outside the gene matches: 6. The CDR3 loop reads CASRTGAYNEQFF. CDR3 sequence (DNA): TGTGCCAGTAGGACAGGCGCATACAATGAGCAGTTCTTC.

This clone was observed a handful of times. The CDR3, as DNA: TGTGCCAGTCCTCCCCGGGGGGGCCGTGAAACTGAAGCTTTCTTT. Protein: CASPPRGGRETEAFF. The chain links TRBV19 to TRBJ1-1; tentatively, D is TRBD1 (6 bases). The germline V gene encodes CDR1 LNHDA and CDR2 SQIVND (reference sequence). The CDR3 covers 15 residues. Trimming removed 8 bases at V and 5 bases at J, with 21 bases between.

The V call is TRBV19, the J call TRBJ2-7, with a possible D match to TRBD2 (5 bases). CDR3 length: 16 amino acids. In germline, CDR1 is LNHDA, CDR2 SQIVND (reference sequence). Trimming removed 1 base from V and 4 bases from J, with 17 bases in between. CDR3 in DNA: TGTGCCAGTAGTATAGTTCTGGGGAGTCGGCCTTACGAGCAGTACTTC. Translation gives CASSIVLGSRPYEQYF. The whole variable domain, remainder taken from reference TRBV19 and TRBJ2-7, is DGGITQSPKYLFRKEGQNVTLSCEQNLNHDAMYWYRQDPGQGLRLIYYSQIVNDFQKGDIAEGYSVSREKKESFPLTVTSAQKNPTAFYLCASSIVLGSRPYEQYFGPGTRLTVT.

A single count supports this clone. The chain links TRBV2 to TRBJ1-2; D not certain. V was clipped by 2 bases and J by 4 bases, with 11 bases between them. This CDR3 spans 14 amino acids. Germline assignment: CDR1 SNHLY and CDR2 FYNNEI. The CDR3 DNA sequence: TGTGCCAGCAGTGAACGGCAGGTCCCCTATGGCTACACCTTC. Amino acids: CASSERQVPYGYTF.

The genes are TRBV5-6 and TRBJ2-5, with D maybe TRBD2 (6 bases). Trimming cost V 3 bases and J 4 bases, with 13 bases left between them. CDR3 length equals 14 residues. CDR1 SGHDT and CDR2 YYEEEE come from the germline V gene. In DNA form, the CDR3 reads TGTGCCAGCAGCTGGGGGGTGCGTTCAGAGACCCAGTACTTC. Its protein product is CASSWGVRSETQYF.

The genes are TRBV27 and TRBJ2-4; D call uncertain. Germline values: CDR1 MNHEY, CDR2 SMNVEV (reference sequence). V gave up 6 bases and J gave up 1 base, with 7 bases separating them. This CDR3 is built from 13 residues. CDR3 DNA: TGTGCCAGCAGGGAGATTGCCAAAAACATTCAGTACTTC. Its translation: CASREIAKNIQYF.

CDR3: CASSHQWQGTNTGELFF. The CDR3 DNA reads TGCGCCAGCAGCCACCAGTGGCAGGGTACGAACACCGGGGAGCTGTTTTTT. The chain uses TRBV4-1 and TRBJ2-2; D possibly corresponds to TRBD1 (5 bases). V was clipped by 3 bases and J by 0 bases, with 14 bases between them. The germline V gene has CDR1 MGHRA and CDR2 YSYEKL. The CDR3 contains 17 residues.

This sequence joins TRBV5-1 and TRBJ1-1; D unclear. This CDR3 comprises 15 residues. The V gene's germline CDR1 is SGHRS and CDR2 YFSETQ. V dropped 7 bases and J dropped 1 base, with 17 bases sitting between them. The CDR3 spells CASGILPQENTEAFF. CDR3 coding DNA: TGCGCCAGCGGCATTTTACCTCAGGAGAACACTGAAGCTTTCTTT. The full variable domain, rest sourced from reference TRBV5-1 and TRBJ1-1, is KAGVTQTPRYLIKTRGQQVTLSCSPISGHRSVSWYQQTPGQGLQFLFEYFSETQRNKGNFPGRFSGRQFSNSRSEMNVSTLELGDSALYLCASGILPQENTEAFFGQGTRLTVV.

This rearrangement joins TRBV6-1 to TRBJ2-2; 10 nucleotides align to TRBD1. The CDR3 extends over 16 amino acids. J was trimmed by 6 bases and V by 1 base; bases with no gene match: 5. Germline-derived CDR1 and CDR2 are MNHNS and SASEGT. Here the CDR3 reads CASSEETGGGPGELFF. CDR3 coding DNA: TGTGCCAGCAGTGAAGAGACAGGGGGCGGACCCGGGGAGCTGTTTTTT.

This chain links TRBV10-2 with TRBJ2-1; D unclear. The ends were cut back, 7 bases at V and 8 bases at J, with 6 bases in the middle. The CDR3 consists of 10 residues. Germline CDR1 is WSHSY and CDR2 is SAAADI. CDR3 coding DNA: TGCGCCAGCATGGCGGATGAGCAGTTCTTC. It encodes CASMADEQFF.

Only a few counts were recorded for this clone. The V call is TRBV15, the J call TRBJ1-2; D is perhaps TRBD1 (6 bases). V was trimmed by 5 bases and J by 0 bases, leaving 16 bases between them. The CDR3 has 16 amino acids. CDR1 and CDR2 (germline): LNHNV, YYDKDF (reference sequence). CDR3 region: CATSLAGADANYGYTF. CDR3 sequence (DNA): TGTGCCACCAGCCTTGCAGGGGCCGACGCTAACTATGGCTACACCTTC.

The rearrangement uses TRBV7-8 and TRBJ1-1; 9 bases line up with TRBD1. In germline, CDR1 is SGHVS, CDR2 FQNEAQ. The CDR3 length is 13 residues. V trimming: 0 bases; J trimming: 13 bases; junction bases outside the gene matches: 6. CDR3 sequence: CASSLAGGTGLFF. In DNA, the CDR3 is TGTGCCAGCAGCTTAGCCGGGGGGACAGGGCTTTTCTTT.

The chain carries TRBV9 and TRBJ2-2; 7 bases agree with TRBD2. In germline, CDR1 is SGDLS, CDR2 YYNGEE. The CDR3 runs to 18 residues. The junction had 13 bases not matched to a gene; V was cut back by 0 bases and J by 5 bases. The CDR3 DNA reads TGTGCCAGCAGCGTAGTGGGGGACGCGGGAGTAAAAACCGGGGAGCTGTTTTTT. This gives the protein CASSVVGDAGVKTGELFF. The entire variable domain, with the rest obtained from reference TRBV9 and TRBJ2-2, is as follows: DSGVTQTPKHLITATGQRVTLRCSPRSGDLSVYWYQQSLDQGLQFLIQYYNGEERAKGNILERFSAQQFPDLHSELNLSSLELGDSALYFCASSVVGDAGVKTGELFFGEGSRLTVL.

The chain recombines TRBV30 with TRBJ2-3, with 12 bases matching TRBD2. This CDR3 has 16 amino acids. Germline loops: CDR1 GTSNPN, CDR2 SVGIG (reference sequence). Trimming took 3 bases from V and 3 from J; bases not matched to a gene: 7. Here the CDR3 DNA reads TGTGCCTGGAGCGCCACTAGCGGGAGGAAAACAGATACGCAGTATTTT. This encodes CAWSATSGRKTDTQYF.